This passage covers 6 T cell receptor beta chains from one sample sequenced in a study of T cell changes during pregnancy in multiple sclerosis. Method: immunoSEQ multiplex PCR; TCRdb's copy keeps in-frame clones and lacks some. This table has more than 90,000 clones, about 92% appearing once. This specimen was peripheral blood, taken in the first trimester of pregnancy. The receptors originated from a female donor with multiple sclerosis, enrolled in a pregnancy study.

The V and J genes are TRBV5-1 and TRBJ2-1; 10 bases map to TRBD2. Losses at the gene ends were 5 bases for V and 9 bases for J; bases not matched to a gene: 17. CDR3 length: 17 residues. Germline V gene sequence: CDR1 SGHRS, CDR2 YFSETQ. CDR3 nucleotides: TGCGCCAGCAGTGCGCGCCCGTCGGGCGAGCGGGAGGGTGAGCAGTTCTTC. Its translation: CASSARPSGEREGEQFF.

The chain joins TRBV19 to TRBJ2-3, with 7 nucleotides matching TRBD2. The CDR3 spans 13 residues. CDR1 is LNHDA, CDR2 SQIVND, per germline (reference sequence). The V and J ends lost 3 bases and 4 bases, in that order; junction bases with no gene match: 1. The CDR3 region has the DNA TGTGCCAGTAGTATTGGGGGGGCAGATACGCAGTATTTT. Residues: CASSIGGADTQYF.

This chain uses TRBV28 with TRBJ2-7; D unresolved. The V and J ends lost 5 bases and 2 bases respectively, with 13 bases between them. Germline V gene data show CDR1 as MDHEN and CDR2 as SYDVKM. The CDR3 loop spans 14 amino acids. Here the CDR3 reads CASSNGVGAYEQYF. The CDR3, as DNA: TGTGCCAGCAGTAACGGAGTAGGAGCCTACGAGCAGTACTTC.

The V gene is TRBV4-3, the J gene TRBJ2-2; the match to TRBD2 covers 10 bases. Germline V gene lookup returns CDR1 LGHNA and CDR2 YSLEER. The CDR3 spans 15 residues. J lost 8 bases, V lost 4 bases, and 7 bases had no gene match. CDR3 residues: CASSPGLAFPGELFF. CDR3 bases: TGCGCCAGCAGCCCGGGACTAGCGTTTCCTGGGGAGCTGTTTTTT.

This chain joins TRBV30 and TRBJ2-7; 7 nucleotides agree with TRBD2. J gave up 2 bases and V 0 bases, and 1 base lay outside the gene matches. The CDR3 consists of 13 residues. The germline gives CDR1 GTSNPN, CDR2 SVGIG (reference sequence). The CDR3 bases are TGTGCCTGGAGTGTGGGGACTACCTACGAGCAGTACTTC. This encodes CAWSVGTTYEQYF.

This rearrangement joins TRBV4-1 to TRBJ1-1; TRBD1 agrees at 10 bases. With 1 base clipped from V and 5 bases from J, the junction kept 7 bases outside the gene matches. The CDR3 is made up of 16 amino acids. Germline V gene lookup returns CDR1 MGHRA and CDR2 YSYEKL. CDR3 residues: CASSQAGTGAKTEAFF. In nucleotides, the CDR3 is TGCGCCAGCAGCCAAGCCGGGACAGGGGCTAAAACTGAAGCTTTCTTT.